This section outlines one TCR beta chain sequence together with its context. Assay: immunoSEQ multiplex PCR; the TCRdb copy retains only in-frame clones and omits some. The sample consists of 94,000 or so clones, more than 75% of them appearing once. The sample belongs to a study of blood T cell repertoires in COVID-19. Across the study: Acute-phase and convalescent COVID-19 samples originated in the United States, Italy and Spain.

The sequencing input was peripheral blood. The clonotype originates from a woman older than 75 with active COVID-19.

CDR3 sequence reads: CASSSQGVFLDTQYF. The DNA of the CDR3 is TGTGCCAGCAGCTCACAGGGAGTCTTTCTGGATACGCAGTATTTT. The chain uses TRBV27 and TRBJ2-3; possible D gene TRBD1, 6 bases. The CDR3 has 15 amino acids. The V gene's germline CDR1 is MNHEY and CDR2 SMNVEV (reference sequence). Trimming removed 6 bases from V and 6 bases from J, with 19 bases in between.